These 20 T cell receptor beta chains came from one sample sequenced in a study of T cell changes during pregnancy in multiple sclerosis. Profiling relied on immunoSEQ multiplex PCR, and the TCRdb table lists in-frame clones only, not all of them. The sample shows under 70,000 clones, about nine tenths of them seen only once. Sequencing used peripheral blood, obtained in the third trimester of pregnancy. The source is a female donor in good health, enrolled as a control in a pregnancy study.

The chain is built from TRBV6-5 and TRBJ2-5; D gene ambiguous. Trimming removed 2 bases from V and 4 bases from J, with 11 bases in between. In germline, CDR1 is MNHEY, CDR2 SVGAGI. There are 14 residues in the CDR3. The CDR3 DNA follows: TGTGCCAGCAGTTACCCTTTCGGTGGAGAGACCCAGTACTTC. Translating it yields CASSYPFGGETQYF.

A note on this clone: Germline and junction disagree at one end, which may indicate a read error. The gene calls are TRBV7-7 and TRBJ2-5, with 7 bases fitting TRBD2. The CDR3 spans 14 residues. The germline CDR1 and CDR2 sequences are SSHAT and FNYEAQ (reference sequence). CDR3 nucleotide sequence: TGTGCTAGCAGCTTAGCTGGGACTACAGAGACCCAGTACTTC. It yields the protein CASSLAGTTETQYF.

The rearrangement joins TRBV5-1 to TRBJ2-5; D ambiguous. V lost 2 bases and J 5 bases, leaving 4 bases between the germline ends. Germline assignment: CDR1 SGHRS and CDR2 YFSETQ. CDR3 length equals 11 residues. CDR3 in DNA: TGCGCCAGCAGCTTTCGGGAGACCCAGTACTTC. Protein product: CASSFRETQYF.

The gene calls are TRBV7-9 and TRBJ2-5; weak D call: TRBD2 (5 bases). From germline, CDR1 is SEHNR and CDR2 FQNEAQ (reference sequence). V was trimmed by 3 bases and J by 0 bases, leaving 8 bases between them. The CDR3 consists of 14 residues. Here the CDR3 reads CASSFPGYQETQYF. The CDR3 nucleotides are TGTGCCAGCAGCTTCCCGGGGTACCAAGAGACCCAGTACTTC.

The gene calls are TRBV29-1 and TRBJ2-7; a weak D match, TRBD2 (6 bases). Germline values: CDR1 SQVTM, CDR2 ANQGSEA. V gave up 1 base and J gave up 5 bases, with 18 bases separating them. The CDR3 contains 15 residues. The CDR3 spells CSVEAAGLGLNEQYF. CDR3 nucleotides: TGCAGCGTTGAAGCCGCGGGACTGGGGCTCAACGAGCAGTACTTC.

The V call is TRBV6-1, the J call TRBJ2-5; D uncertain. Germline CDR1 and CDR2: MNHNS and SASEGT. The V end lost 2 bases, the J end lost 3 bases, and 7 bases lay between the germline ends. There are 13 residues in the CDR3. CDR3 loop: CASSEIEKETQYF. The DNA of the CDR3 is TGTGCCAGCAGTGAAATCGAGAAAGAGACCCAGTACTTC.

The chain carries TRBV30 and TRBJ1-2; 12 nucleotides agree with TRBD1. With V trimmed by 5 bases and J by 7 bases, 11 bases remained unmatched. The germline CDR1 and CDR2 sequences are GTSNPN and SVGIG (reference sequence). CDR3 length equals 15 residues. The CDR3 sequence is CAWGRDRGHMGGYTF. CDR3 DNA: TGTGCCTGGGGCCGGGACAGGGGGCATATGGGTGGCTACACCTTC.

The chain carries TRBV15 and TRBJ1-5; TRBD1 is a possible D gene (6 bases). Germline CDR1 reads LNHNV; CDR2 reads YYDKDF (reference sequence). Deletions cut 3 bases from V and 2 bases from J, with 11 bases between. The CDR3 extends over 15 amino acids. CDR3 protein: CATSSDTGRNQPQHF. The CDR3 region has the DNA TGTGCCACCAGCAGTGACACAGGGCGCAATCAGCCCCAGCATTTT.

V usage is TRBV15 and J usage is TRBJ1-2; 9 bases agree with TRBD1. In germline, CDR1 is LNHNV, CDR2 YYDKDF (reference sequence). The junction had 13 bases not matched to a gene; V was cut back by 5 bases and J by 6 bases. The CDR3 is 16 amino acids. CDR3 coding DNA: TGTGCCACCAGCGGGGGGACAGGGCTTTCCCTAGATGGCTACACCTTC. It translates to CATSGGTGLSLDGYTF.

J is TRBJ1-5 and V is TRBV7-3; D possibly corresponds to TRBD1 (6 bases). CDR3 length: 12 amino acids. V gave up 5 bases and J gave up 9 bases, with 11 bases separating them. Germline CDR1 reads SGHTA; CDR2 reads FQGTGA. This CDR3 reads CASSPGGGPQHF. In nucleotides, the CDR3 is TGTGCCAGCAGCCCTGGGGGCGGGCCCCAGCATTTT.

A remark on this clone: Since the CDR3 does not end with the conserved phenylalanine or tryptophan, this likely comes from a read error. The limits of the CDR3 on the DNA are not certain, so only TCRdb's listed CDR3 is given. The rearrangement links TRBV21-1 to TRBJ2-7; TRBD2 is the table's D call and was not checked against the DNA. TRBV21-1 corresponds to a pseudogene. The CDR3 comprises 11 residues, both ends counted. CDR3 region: CASSKDYPFAI.

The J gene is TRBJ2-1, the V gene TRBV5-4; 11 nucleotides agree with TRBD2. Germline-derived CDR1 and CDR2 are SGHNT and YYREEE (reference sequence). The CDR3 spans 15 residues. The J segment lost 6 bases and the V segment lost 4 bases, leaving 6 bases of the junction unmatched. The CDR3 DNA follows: TGTGCCAGCAGCCTGACTAGCGGGATCACCAATGAGCAGTTCTTC. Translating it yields CASSLTSGITNEQFF.

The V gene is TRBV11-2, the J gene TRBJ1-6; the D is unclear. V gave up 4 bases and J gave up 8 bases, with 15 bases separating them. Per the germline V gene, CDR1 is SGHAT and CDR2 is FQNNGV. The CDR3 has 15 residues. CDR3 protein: CASSSTSSQYSPLHF. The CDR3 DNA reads TGTGCCAGCAGCTCGACAAGCTCGCAATATTCACCCCTCCACTTT.

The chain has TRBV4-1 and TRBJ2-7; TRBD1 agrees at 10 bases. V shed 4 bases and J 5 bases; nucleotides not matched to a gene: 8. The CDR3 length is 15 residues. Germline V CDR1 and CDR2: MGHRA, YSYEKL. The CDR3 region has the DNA TGCGCCAGCAGCCGCCCCGGGACAGGGGTCGACGAGCAGTACTTC. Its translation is CASSRPGTGVDEQYF.

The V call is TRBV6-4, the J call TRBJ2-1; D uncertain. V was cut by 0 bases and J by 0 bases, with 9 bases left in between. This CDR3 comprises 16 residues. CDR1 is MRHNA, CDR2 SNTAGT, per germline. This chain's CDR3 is CASSDSLESSYNEQFF. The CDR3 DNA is TGTGCCAGCAGTGACTCCCTGGAGTCCTCCTACAATGAGCAGTTCTTC.

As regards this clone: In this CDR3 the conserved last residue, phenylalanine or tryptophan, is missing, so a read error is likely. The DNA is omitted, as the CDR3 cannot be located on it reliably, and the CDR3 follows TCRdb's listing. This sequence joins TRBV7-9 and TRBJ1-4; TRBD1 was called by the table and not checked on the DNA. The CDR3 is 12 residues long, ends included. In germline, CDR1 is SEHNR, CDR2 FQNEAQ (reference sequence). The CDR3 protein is CASSLGKPGQSL.

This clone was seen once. CDR3 nucleotide sequence: TGTGCCAGCAGGCGGGCGGGAGCCAAAAACATTCAGTACTTC. Translating gives CASRRAGAKNIQYF. The V call is TRBV2, the J call TRBJ2-4; tentatively, D is TRBD2 (5 bases). Trimming left V 6 bases short and J 0 bases short, with 9 bases between. This CDR3 region has 14 residues. The germline gives CDR1 SNHLY, CDR2 FYNNEI.

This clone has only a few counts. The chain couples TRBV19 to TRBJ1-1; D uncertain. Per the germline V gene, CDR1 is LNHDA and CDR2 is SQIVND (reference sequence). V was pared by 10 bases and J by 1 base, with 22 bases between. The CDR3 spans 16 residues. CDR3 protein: CATTRGESVPNTEAFF. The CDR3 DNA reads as TGTGCCACTACCCGTGGGGAGAGCGTCCCGAACACTGAAGCTTTCTTT.

The CDR3 nucleotides read TGTGCCAGCAGCTTGGTACCCGAGTACCCGGGACAGGGCCTCCGGCCCCAGCATTTT. Translation gives CASSLVPEYPGQGLRPQHF. V and J are TRBV5-6 and TRBJ1-5, with 9 bases identical to TRBD1. The germline CDR1 and CDR2 sequences are SGHDT and YYEEEE. With 0 bases clipped from V and 9 bases from J, the junction kept 19 bases outside the gene matches. CDR3 length: 19 amino acids.

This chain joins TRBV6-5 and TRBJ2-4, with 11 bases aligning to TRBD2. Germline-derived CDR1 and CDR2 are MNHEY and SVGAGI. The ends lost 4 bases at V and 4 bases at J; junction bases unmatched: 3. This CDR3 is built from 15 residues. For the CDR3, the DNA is TGTGCCAGCAGTTTTGGGACTAGCGGAAAAAACATTCAGTACTTC. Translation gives CASSFGTSGKNIQYF.